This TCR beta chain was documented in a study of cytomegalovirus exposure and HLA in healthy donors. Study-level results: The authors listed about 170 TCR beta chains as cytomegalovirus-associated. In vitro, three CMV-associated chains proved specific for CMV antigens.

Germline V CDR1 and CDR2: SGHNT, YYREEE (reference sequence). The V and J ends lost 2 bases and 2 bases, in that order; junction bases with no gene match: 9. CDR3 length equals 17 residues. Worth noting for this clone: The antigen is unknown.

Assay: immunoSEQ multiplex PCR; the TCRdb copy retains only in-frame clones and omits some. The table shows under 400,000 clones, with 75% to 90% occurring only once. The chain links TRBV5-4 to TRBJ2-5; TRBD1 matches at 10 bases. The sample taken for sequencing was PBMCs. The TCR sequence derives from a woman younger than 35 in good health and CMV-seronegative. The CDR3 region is CASSFKLTGGFQETQYF. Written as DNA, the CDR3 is TGTGCCAGCAGCTTTAAATTGACAGGGGGCTTTCAAGAGACCCAGTACTTC.